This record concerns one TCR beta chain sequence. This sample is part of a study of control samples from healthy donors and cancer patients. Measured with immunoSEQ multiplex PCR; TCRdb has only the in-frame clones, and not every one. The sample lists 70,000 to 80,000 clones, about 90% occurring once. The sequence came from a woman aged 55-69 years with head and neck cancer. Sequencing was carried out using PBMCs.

CDR3 in DNA: TGTGCCAGCAGCCAAGAAATAATAGCGCGAAGCACAGATACGCAGTATTTT. This gives the protein CASSQEIIARSTDTQYF. The chain employs TRBV3-1 (or the pseudogene TRBV3-2) and TRBJ2-3; tentatively, D is TRBD2 (5 bases). The V gene's germline CDR1 is LGHDT and CDR2 YNNKEL (reference sequence). CDR3 length: 17 amino acids. The germline V and J ends were trimmed by 0 bases and 0 bases, with 13 bases remaining between them.